Following are 18 T cell receptor beta chains from one sample sequenced in a study of human T cells and chemical hapten exposure. The time point here: patch test 2, 6 weeks after DPC sensitization. Stated treatment: therapeutic diphenylcyclopropenone sensitization with weekly scalp DPC. Each CDR3 protein is one row after TCRdb ran MiXCR on the RACE reads. Of about 140,000 distinct CDR3 sequences in the sample, approximately 12% were seen once. This specimen consisted of whole blood, obtained in connection with sensitization to the hapten diphenylcyclopropenone (DPC). All receptors come from a woman between 45 and 60 years old with alopecia areata. Some clones in this sample may be carry-over from other donors' samples.

The J gene is TRBJ2-3, the V gene TRBV3-1; perhaps TRBD2 as D (6 bases). Germline V gene sequence: CDR1 LGHDT, CDR2 YNNKEL (reference sequence). Trimming cost V 1 base and J 7 bases, with 9 bases left between them. CDR3 size: 13 residues. CDR3 DNA: TGTGCCAGCAGCCAAGGAGCGGGCTATACGCAGTATTTT. It codes for CASSQGAGYTQYF.

This clonotype was counted many times. The genes are TRBV5-4 and TRBJ2-3; D possibly uses TRBD1 or TRBD2 (5 bases each). The CDR3 extends over 14 amino acids. Germline CDR1 is SGHNT and CDR2 is YYREEE (reference sequence). V lost 0 bases, J lost 5 bases, and 10 bases lay in between. The CDR3 sequence: CASSLGGVEDTQYF. As DNA, the CDR3 is TGTGCCAGCAGCTTGGGAGGGGTGGAAGATACGCAGTATTTT.

V usage is TRBV7-9 and J usage is TRBJ1-4, with a tentative D call TRBD1 (6 bases). The V gene's germline CDR1 is SEHNR and CDR2 FQNEAQ (reference sequence). The CDR3 consists of 16 residues. Deletions cut 1 base from V and 8 bases from J, with 17 bases between. The CDR3 DNA reads as TGTGCCAGCAGCTTAGACCCAGGGGCTAGTGAAGAAAAACTGTTTTTT. It encodes CASSLDPGASEEKLFF.

This clonotype was picked up a small number of times. The rearrangement joins TRBV2 to TRBJ2-1, with 7 bases lining up with TRBD2. Germline lookup yields CDR1 SNHLY and CDR2 FYNNEI. The CDR3 spans 15 residues. The V gene end was trimmed by 6 bases and the J gene end by 4 bases; junction bases not matched to a gene: 9. The CDR3, as DNA: TGTGCCAGCAGCGCTAGTGGCGGGGGTTACAATGAGCAGTTCTTC. Translated, it gives CASSASGGGYNEQFF. Full variable domain (remainder filled in from reference TRBV2 and TRBJ2-1): EPEVTQTPSHQVTQMGQEVILRCVPISNHLYFYWYRQILGQKVEFLVSFYNNEISEKSEIFDDQFSVERPDGSNFTLKIRSTKLEDSAMYFCASSASGGGYNEQFFGPGTRLTVL.

This clonotype was seen a few times. The rearrangement links TRBV6-2 or TRBV6-3 to TRBJ2-1; 10 bases agree with TRBD2. The germline V gene has CDR1 MNHEY and CDR2 SVGEGT. V lost 6 bases, J lost 12 bases, and 20 bases stayed unmatched. The CDR3 totals 17 residues. The CDR3 loop is CASRPLGTSERLVGQFF. As DNA, the CDR3 is TGTGCCAGCAGGCCTCTCGGGACTAGCGAACGGCTCGTAGGGCAGTTCTTC.

The V gene is TRBV7-8, the J gene TRBJ2-2; tentatively, D is TRBD1 or TRBD2 (5 bases each). The CDR3 contains 15 residues. The germline CDR1 and CDR2 sequences are SGHVS and FQNEAQ. V dropped 7 bases and J dropped 0 bases, with 12 bases sitting between them. This chain's CDR3 is CASNLRDPNTGELFF. CDR3 nucleotide sequence: TGTGCCAGCAACCTCCGGGACCCGAACACCGGGGAGCTGTTTTTT.

The J gene is TRBJ1-2, the V gene TRBV5-4; no clear D gene. V lost 4 bases to trimming and J lost 4 bases, with 14 bases between them. The CDR3 length is 14 residues. The germline V gene has CDR1 SGHNT and CDR2 YYREEE (reference sequence). The CDR3, as DNA: TGTGCCAGCAGCCCGGCAAGGGCCCTCTATGGCTACACCTTC. It translates to CASSPARALYGYTF.

This chain's CDR3 is CSAYRDPSYEQYF. In nucleotides, the CDR3 is TGCAGTGCTTACCGGGACCCTTCCTACGAGCAGTACTTC. The J gene is TRBJ2-7, the V gene TRBV20-1; the D gene could be TRBD1 or TRBD2 (5 bases each). The CDR3 sequence is 13 residues long. Looked up from germline, CDR1 is DFQATT and CDR2 is SNEGSKA (reference sequence). Trimming removed 5 bases from V and 1 base from J, with 12 bases in between.

This clonotype occurred a few times. This chain uses TRBV3-1 with TRBJ2-5; 13 nucleotides align to TRBD2. Unmatched junction bases numbered 9, after V lost 0 bases and J lost 5 bases. Germline loops: CDR1 LGHDT, CDR2 YNNKEL (reference sequence). This CDR3 comprises 18 residues. This chain's CDR3 is CASSQDLGLAGRKETQYF. CDR3 sequence (DNA): TGTGCCAGCAGCCAAGATCTGGGACTAGCGGGAAGGAAGGAGACCCAGTACTTC.

The table lists this clonotype with many counts. The chain links TRBV12-3 or TRBV12-4 to TRBJ1-2; 12 bases agree with TRBD1. There are 16 residues in the CDR3. The trim removed 4 bases at V and 8 bases at J, leaving 11 bases unmatched. The CDR3 is CASSSSSGQGARGYTF. CDR3 nucleotides: TGTGCCAGCAGTTCCTCTTCGGGACAGGGGGCGAGAGGCTACACCTTC.

This clonotype came up many times. This chain links TRBV7-3 with TRBJ2-1, with 8 bases fitting TRBD2. The CDR3 runs to 17 residues. V shed 0 bases, J shed 5 bases, and the junction held 9 bases outside the gene matches. CDR1 and CDR2 from the germline V gene are SGHTA and FQGTGA. The CDR3 protein is CASSLTKKAGVHNEQFF. Written as DNA, the CDR3 is TGTGCCAGCAGCTTAACGAAGAAAGCGGGAGTCCACAATGAGCAGTTCTTC.

The chain employs TRBV7-2 and TRBJ2-7; D perhaps matches TRBD2 (6 bases). V was trimmed by 3 bases and J by 2 bases, leaving 11 bases between them. Germline V gene lookup returns CDR1 SGHTA and CDR2 FQGNSA. The CDR3 is 14 amino acids. CDR3 DNA sequence: TGTGCCAGCAGCTTCGTAGCGGAGCCCTACGAGCAGTACTTC. The encoded protein is CASSFVAEPYEQYF.

The gene calls are TRBV7-6 and TRBJ2-7, with a possible D match to TRBD2 (6 bases). V lost 1 base and J lost 4, with 11 bases in between. CDR1 is SGHVS and CDR2 is FNYEAQ in the germline V gene. This CDR3 has 14 residues. CDR3: CASSLDGGVYEQYF. CDR3 nucleotides: TGTGCCAGCAGCTTAGACGGGGGTGTGTACGAGCAGTACTTC.

In this sample, this clonotype turned up a few times. The gene calls are TRBV4-2 and TRBJ1-5, with 7 bases lining up with TRBD1. The V and J ends lost 1 base and 0 bases, in that order; junction bases with no gene match: 3. The CDR3 totals 16 residues. CDR1 and CDR2 (germline): LGHNA, YNFKEQ. The CDR3: CASSQVRQGSNQPQHF. For the CDR3, the DNA is TGTGCCAGCAGCCAAGTACGACAGGGTAGCAATCAGCCCCAGCATTTT.

This clonotype was recorded at least ten times. V and J are TRBV12-3 or TRBV12-4 and TRBJ2-2; no clear D. This CDR3 spans 14 amino acids. Deletions cut 7 bases from V and 3 bases from J, with 12 bases between. DNA of the CDR3: TGTGCCAGCACCTTAGTAGAATACACCGGGGAGCTGTTTTTT. It codes for CASTLVEYTGELFF.

This clonotype came up a few times. The genes are TRBV7-9 and TRBJ2-1; D gene uncertain. This CDR3 has 14 amino acids. V was shortened by 2 bases and J by 4 bases, with 9 bases between the two germline ends. CDR1 SEHNR and CDR2 FQNEAQ come from the germline V gene (reference sequence). The CDR3 reads CASSLNAAYNEQFF. The CDR3 DNA reads as TGTGCCAGCAGCTTAAATGCGGCTTACAATGAGCAGTTCTTC.

This clonotype was found many times. The genes are TRBV5-6 and TRBJ1-5; D call uncertain. The ends were cut back, 2 bases at V and 0 bases at J, with 3 bases in the middle. This CDR3 has 13 residues. Germline-derived CDR1 and CDR2 are SGHDT and YYEEEE. In nucleotides, the CDR3 is TGTGCCAGCAGCTTAAGTAGCAATCAGCCCCAGCATTTT. Amino acid sequence: CASSLSSNQPQHF.

This clonotype was seen a handful of times. J is TRBJ2-2 and V is TRBV7-2; TRBD2 might be the D (6 bases). V gave up 4 bases and J gave up 5 bases, with 11 bases separating them. The germline CDR1 and CDR2 sequences are SGHTA and FQGNSA. The CDR3 contains 14 residues. In DNA, the CDR3 is TGTGCCAGCAGCTCTCAGGGAGGTACCGGGGAGCTGTTTTTT. As protein: CASSSQGGTGELFF.